These 20 T cell receptor beta chains originate from one sample sequenced in a study of control samples from healthy donors and cancer patients. Generated by immunoSEQ multiplex PCR, the TCRdb table keeps only in-frame clones and is missing some. The table lists around 51,000 clones, roughly 80% of them singletons, with over 9% in the top ten. The sample was blood. The receptor set was obtained from an older man in good health.

V and J are TRBV4-1 and TRBJ1-2, with a possible D match to TRBD1 (6 bases). The CDR3 has 13 amino acids. Deletions cut 4 bases from V and 4 bases from J, with 10 bases between. Germline V CDR1 and CDR2: MGHRA, YSYEKL. The DNA of the CDR3 is TGCGCCAGCAGCCCAAGGGGGGTCTATGGCTACACCTTC. Translation gives CASSPRGVYGYTF.

The chain is built from TRBV7-9 and TRBJ1-3, with D perhaps matching TRBD1 (5 bases). This CDR3 spans 18 amino acids. Trimming removed 1 base at V and 0 bases at J, with 16 bases between. CDR1 and CDR2 from the germline V gene are SEHNR and FQNEAQ (reference sequence). The CDR3 reads CASSLEDTRSLSGNTIYF. DNA for the CDR3: TGTGCCAGCAGCTTAGAGGACACACGCTCCCTCTCTGGAAACACCATATATTTT.

This clone was observed at least ten times. V usage is TRBV3-1 (or the pseudogene TRBV3-2) and J usage is TRBJ1-5; TRBD1 is a possible D gene (6 bases). The germline CDR1 and CDR2 sequences are LGHDT and YNNKEL (reference sequence). This CDR3 has 14 residues. Trimming cost V 4 bases and J 5 bases, with 12 bases left between them. The DNA of the CDR3 is TGTGCCAGCAGCCCTCGACAGGATTATCAGCCCCAGCATTTT. Encoded protein: CASSPRQDYQPQHF.

V is TRBV5-1 and J is TRBJ1-5, with TRBD1 identical over 9 bases. This CDR3 is built from 15 residues. V gave up 5 bases and J gave up 8 bases; unmatched junction bases: 11. CDR1 is SGHRS and CDR2 is YFSETQ in the germline V gene. As DNA, the CDR3 is TGCGCCAGCAGTTTCGGGACAGGGAGTATGGAGCCCCAGCATTTT. This encodes CASSFGTGSMEPQHF.

The chain is built from TRBV14 and TRBJ2-1, with 8 bases matching TRBD2. This CDR3 spans 17 amino acids. The germline CDR1 and CDR2 sequences are SGHDN and FVKESK. V was pared by 1 base and J by 7 bases, with 12 bases of the junction left unmatched. CDR3 coding DNA: TGTGCCAGCAGCCAAGGCGCGCGGGAGGTGAGGGGGAATGAGCAGTTCTTC. This codes for CASSQGAREVRGNEQFF. Combining the CDR3 with reference TRBV14 and TRBJ2-1 gives the whole variable domain EAGVTQFPSHSVIEKGQTVTLRCDPISGHDNLYWYRRVMGKEIKFLLHFVKESKQDESGMPNNRFLAERTGGTYSTLKVQPAELEDSGVYFCASSQGAREVRGNEQFFGPGTRLTVL.

This clone was observed a few times. The chain links TRBV18 to TRBJ1-1; no clear D gene. The CDR3 is 13 residues long. The germline V gene has CDR1 KGHSH and CDR2 LQKENI. V was clipped by 4 bases and J by 3 bases, with 9 bases between them. As DNA, the CDR3 is TGTGCCAGCTCACAGGGCCGGGACACTGAAGCTTTCTTT. Translation gives CASSQGRDTEAFF.

CDR3 in DNA: TGTGCCAGCAGTCAGGGGACAGGGGGCATTAGCAATCAGCCCCAGCATTTT. Translated, it gives CASSQGTGGISNQPQHF. V and J are TRBV28 and TRBJ1-5; 12 nucleotides agree with TRBD1. This CDR3 spans 17 amino acids. Trimming took 5 bases from V and 0 from J; bases not matched to a gene: 5. Germline V CDR1 and CDR2: MDHEN, SYDVKM.

This chain joins TRBV5-6 and TRBJ2-1; D is undetermined. CDR1 is SGHDT and CDR2 is YYEEEE in the germline V gene. The V gene lost 0 bases and the J gene lost 5 bases, with 12 bases spanning the gap. The CDR3 runs to 15 residues. In DNA, the CDR3 is TGTGCCAGCAGCTTGGCCCGTCAGTTTAACAATGAGCAGTTCTTC. Translated, it gives CASSLARQFNNEQFF.

The genes are TRBV5-1 and TRBJ2-7; no clear D gene. The CDR3 is made up of 12 amino acids. V dropped 0 bases and J dropped 3 bases, with 4 bases sitting between them. The germline V gene has CDR1 SGHRS and CDR2 YFSETQ. In nucleotides, the CDR3 is TGCGCCAGCAGCTTGGAACGCTACGAGCAGTACTTC. It specifies CASSLERYEQYF.

This clone was detected only a few times. This CDR3 reads CASSPGGDQPQHF. CDR3 bases: TGTGCCAGCTCACCTGGGGGCGATCAGCCCCAGCATTTT. This rearrangement joins TRBV18 to TRBJ1-5, with D possibly TRBD1 on 6 matching bases. This CDR3 comprises 13 residues. Germline-derived CDR1 and CDR2 are KGHSH and LQKENI. V shed 3 bases and J shed 5 bases, with 8 bases lying between them.

V is TRBV27 and J is TRBJ2-7; TRBD2 is a possible D gene (6 bases). V lost 5 bases, J lost 4 bases, and 18 bases lay in between. Germline loops: CDR1 MNHEY, CDR2 SMNVEV (reference sequence). The CDR3 is 15 residues long. The CDR3 reads CASSPWSGGKYEQYF. CDR3 sequence (DNA): TGTGCCAGCAGTCCGTGGTCTGGCGGGAAATACGAGCAGTACTTC.

The chain joins TRBV6-5 to TRBJ1-4; D not certain. This CDR3 spans 12 amino acids. Between the trimmed V and J ends, which lost 7 bases and 7 bases, there was a span of 10 bases. From germline, CDR1 is MNHEY and CDR2 SVGAGI. The CDR3 bases are TGTGCCAGCACCCACGTTGGTGAAAAACTGTTTTTT. It specifies CASTHVGEKLFF.

This chain connects TRBV29-1 to TRBJ2-1; D is possibly TRBD2 (6 bases). The V gene lost 1 base and the J gene lost 5 bases, with 12 bases spanning the gap. The germline V gene has CDR1 SQVTM and CDR2 ANQGSEA. The CDR3 consists of 14 residues. The CDR3 region has the DNA TGCAGCGTTGAAGGGGGGGACGGGAACAATGAGCAGTTCTTC. Translating it yields CSVEGGDGNNEQFF.

This sequence joins TRBV5-1 and TRBJ1-1, with D perhaps TRBD1 (5 bases). This CDR3 has 13 residues. In germline, CDR1 is SGHRS, CDR2 YFSETQ. V lost 5 bases and J lost 4, with 12 bases in between. The CDR3 is CASSLRGSTEAFF. The CDR3 region has the DNA TGCGCCAGCAGTCTCCGGGGGAGCACTGAAGCTTTCTTT.

This clone has only a few counts. The chain carries TRBV7-9 and TRBJ2-3; 7 bases map to TRBD2. This CDR3 has 16 amino acids. The V gene end was trimmed by 7 bases and the J gene end by 2 bases; junction bases not matched to a gene: 12. Germline CDR1 SEHNR, CDR2 FQNEAQ (reference sequence). The CDR3 region has the DNA TGTGCCAGCACCTTTACGGGGCTAGCGGACACAGATACGCAGTATTTT. It yields the protein CASTFTGLADTDTQYF.

The V call is TRBV30, the J call TRBJ1-6; the D gene is possibly TRBD1 (6 bases). Trimming stripped 4 bases from V and 6 bases from J, with 13 bases between. The CDR3 length is 14 residues. From germline, CDR1 is GTSNPN and CDR2 SVGIG (reference sequence). The CDR3 region has the DNA TGTGCCTGGAACAGGGATCACGGTAATTCACCCCTCCACTTT. Its protein is CAWNRDHGNSPLHF.

The rearrangement joins TRBV6-2 or TRBV6-3 to TRBJ1-1, with no clear D. Looked up from germline, CDR1 is MNHEY and CDR2 is SVGEGT. The CDR3 length is 12 residues. V was shortened by 2 bases and J by 7 bases, with 8 bases between the two germline ends. CDR3 residues: CASSYKGLEAFF. The CDR3 coding sequence is TGTGCCAGCAGTTACAAGGGTCTTGAAGCTTTCTTT.

The rearrangement joins TRBV24-1 to TRBJ2-5, with TRBD1 matching 9 bases. With V trimmed by 4 bases and J by 1 base, 9 bases remained unmatched. The CDR3 sequence is 17 residues long. Germline lookup yields CDR1 KGHDR and CDR2 SFDVKD. The CDR3 sequence is CATSDPGPQGAQETQYF. The CDR3 DNA reads as TGTGCCACCAGTGACCCAGGCCCACAGGGGGCCCAAGAGACCCAGTACTTC.

In its sample, this clone was seen a few times. This sequence joins TRBV12-3 or TRBV12-4 and TRBJ1-5; D gene unclear. The V end lost 3 bases, the J end lost 7 bases, and 7 bases lay between the germline ends. The CDR3 consists of 12 residues. The CDR3 nucleotides are TGTGCCAGCAGTTTCAGAGGACAGCCCCAGCATTTT. The encoded protein is CASSFRGQPQHF.

This clone was detected only a few times. The rearrangement links TRBV19 to TRBJ2-1; D is perhaps TRBD2 (6 bases). The CDR3 contains 15 residues. V lost 5 bases to trimming and J lost 8 bases, with 19 bases between them. Germline CDR1 reads LNHDA; CDR2 reads SQIVND (reference sequence). This chain's CDR3 is CASSRGSGRMDEQFF. Here the CDR3 DNA reads TGTGCCAGTAGTCGAGGAAGCGGGCGGATGGATGAGCAGTTCTTC.